This T cell receptor (beta chain) was found in a study of blood T cell repertoires in COVID-19. Background on the study: Sites in the United States, Italy and Spain provided acute and convalescent COVID-19 samples.

This CDR3 comprises 16 residues. The V segment lost 4 bases and the J segment 4 bases; nucleotides outside the gene matches: 6. CDR1 is SGHRS and CDR2 is YFSETQ in the germline V gene. Some clones are missing from TCRdb's copy, which holds only in-frame ones; the method was immunoSEQ multiplex PCR. The data contain roughly 200,000 clones, roughly 90% of them singletons. The chain carries TRBV5-1 and TRBJ2-1, with 12 positions matching TRBD2. The specimen sequenced was peripheral blood. This clonotype was obtained from a man between 18 and 35 years old with active or convalescent COVID-19. The CDR3 bases are TGCGCCAGCAGCGCCTTGACTAGCGGGGGTTACAATGAGCAGTTCTTC. Residues: CASSALTSGGYNEQFF.